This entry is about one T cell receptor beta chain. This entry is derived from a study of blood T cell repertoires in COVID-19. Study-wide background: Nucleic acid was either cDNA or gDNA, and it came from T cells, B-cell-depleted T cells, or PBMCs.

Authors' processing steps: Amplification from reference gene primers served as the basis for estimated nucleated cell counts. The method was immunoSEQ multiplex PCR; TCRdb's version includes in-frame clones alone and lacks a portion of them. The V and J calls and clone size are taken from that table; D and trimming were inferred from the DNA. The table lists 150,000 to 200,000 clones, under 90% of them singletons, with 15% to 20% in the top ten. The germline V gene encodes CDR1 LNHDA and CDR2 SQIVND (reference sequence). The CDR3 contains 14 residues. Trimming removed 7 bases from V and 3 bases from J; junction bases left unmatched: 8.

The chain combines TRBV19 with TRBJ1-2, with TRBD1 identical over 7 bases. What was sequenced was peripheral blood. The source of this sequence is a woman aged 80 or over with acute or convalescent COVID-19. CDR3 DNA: TGTGCCAGTAACCTACAGGGGTTCGACTATGGCTACACCTTC. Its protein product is CASNLQGFDYGYTF.